The 15 T cell receptor beta chains below were found in one sample sequenced in a study of blood T cells in healthy people across ages. The authors ran a second PCR of about 6 to 11 cycles using a sample-barcoded 5' primer and a J-beta primer mix. One entry per CDR3 protein results from TCRdb running MiXCR on the 5' RACE reads. The sample includes 1.5 million to 2 million distinct CDR3 sequences, around half of them seen just once. The sample comprised blood. The receptor source for this set is a woman in her thirties or forties in good health.

J is TRBJ1-2 and V is TRBV16; D gene unclear. Germline CDR1 KGHSY, CDR2 FQNENV. This CDR3 is built from 12 residues. The V and J ends lost 5 bases and 8 bases respectively, with 12 bases between them. The CDR3 region is CASSLNEQGYTF. In nucleotides, the CDR3 is TGTGCCAGCAGCTTGAATGAGCAGGGCTACACCTTC.

The chain employs TRBV7-2 and TRBJ2-1, with D possibly being TRBD2 (6 bases). The length of the CDR3 is 12 residues. Deletions cut 4 bases from V and 14 bases from J, with 15 bases between. The V gene's germline CDR1 is SGHTA and CDR2 FQGNSA. The CDR3 spells CASSSPGLGKFF. The CDR3, as DNA: TGTGCCAGCAGCTCCCCGGGACTTGGGAAGTTCTTC.

The chain carries TRBV6-1 and TRBJ2-4, with 8 nucleotides matching TRBD2. The length of the CDR3 is 13 residues. Germline V gene sequence: CDR1 MNHNS, CDR2 SASEGT. V shed 7 bases and J 15 bases; nucleotides not matched to a gene: 14. For the CDR3, the DNA is TGTGCCAGCACCACCCGGGAGGGATCTCCGGGGTACTTC. This gives the protein CASTTREGSPGYF.

V and J are TRBV2 and TRBJ2-5; TRBD1 agrees at 7 bases. TRBJ2-7 matches the DNA end more closely, so the J call is doubtful. The CDR3 loop spans 15 amino acids. CDR1 is SNHLY, CDR2 FYNNEI, per germline. CDR3 in DNA: TGTGCCAGCAGTGAAAGAGGGGGCGGTCTCTACGAGCAGTACTTC. Its translation is CASSERGGGLYEQYF.

The chain uses TRBV27 and TRBJ2-4, with 10 bases fitting TRBD1. The germline V gene encodes CDR1 MNHEY and CDR2 SMNVEV (reference sequence). J was trimmed by 13 bases and V by 0 bases; bases with no gene match: 9. This CDR3 region has 15 residues. This CDR3 reads CASSLSKDRGIRQYF. CDR3 sequence (DNA): TGTGCCAGCAGTTTATCGAAGGACAGGGGGATTAGGCAGTACTTC.

This chain joins TRBV5-1 and TRBJ1-1; D is possibly TRBD1 (5 bases). There are 14 residues in the CDR3. Germline CDR1 reads SGHRS; CDR2 reads YFSETQ. V dropped 0 bases and J dropped 4 bases, with 10 bases sitting between them. The CDR3 sequence: CASSLDIGGTEAFF. DNA for the CDR3: TGCGCCAGCAGCTTGGACATTGGGGGCACTGAAGCTTTCTTT.

The rearrangement joins TRBV3-1 to TRBJ1-4; TRBD1 might be the D (5 bases). The CDR3 covers 13 residues. CDR1 is LGHDT and CDR2 is YNNKEL in the germline V gene (reference sequence). The ends were cut back, 7 bases at V and 4 bases at J, with 10 bases in the middle. CDR3 amino acids: CASKGTFNEKLFF. In DNA, the CDR3 is TGTGCCAGCAAAGGGACCTTTAATGAAAAACTGTTTTTT. Filled out from reference TRBV3-1 and TRBJ1-4, the complete variable domain reads DTAVSQTPKYLVTQMGNDKSIKCEQNLGHDTMYWYKQDSKKFLKIMFSYNNKELIINETVPNRFSPKSPDKAHLNLHINSLELGDSAVYFCASKGTFNEKLFFGSGTQLSVL.

The rearrangement links TRBV15 to TRBJ1-2; D call uncertain. V gave up 5 bases and J gave up 6 bases, with 16 bases separating them. This CDR3 is built from 14 residues. Per germline, CDR1 LNHNV and CDR2 YYDKDF (reference sequence). The CDR3 loop reads CATSHEGSLNGYTF. As DNA, the CDR3 is TGTGCCACCAGCCACGAGGGATCCCTCAATGGCTACACCTTC.

This chain connects TRBV5-1 to TRBJ2-7; 8 bases match TRBD1. Germline V gene sequence: CDR1 SGHRS, CDR2 YFSETQ. V shed 1 base, J shed 1 base, and the junction held 4 bases outside the gene matches. The CDR3 extends over 15 amino acids. DNA for the CDR3: TGCGCCAGCAGCTTGTTCCAGGGGGCATCCTACGAGCAGTACTTC. Protein: CASSLFQGASYEQYF.

As DNA, the CDR3 is TGTGCCAGCAGCCCAGAGTGGGGTGGGGAGACCCAGTACTTC. Translated, it gives CASSPEWGGETQYF. V usage is TRBV11-2 and J usage is TRBJ2-5; D call uncertain. Trimming removed 5 bases at V and 5 bases at J, with 15 bases between. The CDR3 length is 14 residues. Germline assignment: CDR1 SGHAT and CDR2 FQNNGV.

This clonotype showed up just a few times. The gene calls are TRBV11-2 and TRBJ2-1; D is possibly TRBD1 (7 bases). Germline lookup yields CDR1 SGHAT and CDR2 FQNNGV. The CDR3 totals 17 residues. V was cut by 5 bases and J by 7 bases, with 24 bases left in between. CDR3 in DNA: TGTGCCAGCAGCCAGCCCCGGGCAGGGGGGAGTAAGAATGAGCAGTTCTTC. Translation gives CASSQPRAGGSKNEQFF.

The chain combines TRBV7-2 with TRBJ1-6, with 7 bases lining up with TRBD1. CDR3 length: 15 amino acids. V gave up 5 bases and J gave up 7 bases; unmatched junction bases: 8. Germline-derived CDR1 and CDR2 are SGHTA and FQGNSA. CDR3 sequence reads: CTSSRAGQRNSPLHF. Written as DNA, the CDR3 is TGTACCAGCAGCCGAGCGGGACAGCGGAATTCACCCCTCCACTTT. Supplemented by reference TRBV7-2 and TRBJ1-6, the full variable domain reads GAGVSQSPSNKVTEKGKDVELRCDPISGHTALYWYRQSLGQGLEFLIYFQGNSAPDKSGLPSDRFSAERTGGSVSTLTIQRTQQEDSAVYLCTSSRAGQRNSPLHFGNGTRLTVT.

This clonotype was seen repeatedly, ten times or more. This chain uses TRBV4-3 with TRBJ2-5, with D tentatively TRBD2 (7 bases). This CDR3 is 13 amino acids long. V was pared by 0 bases and J by 7 bases, with 9 bases between. CDR1 is LGHNA and CDR2 is YSLEER in the germline V gene. The CDR3 sequence: CASSQEGGGTQYF. DNA of the CDR3: TGCGCCAGCAGCCAAGAGGGAGGGGGGACCCAGTACTTC.

The chain joins TRBV9 to TRBJ2-1; D ambiguous. Germline-derived CDR1 and CDR2 are SGDLS and YYNGEE. This CDR3 contains 14 residues. The ends were cut back, 3 bases at V and 6 bases at J, with 13 bases in the middle. CDR3: CASSAYNLGNEQFF. The CDR3 nucleotides read TGTGCCAGCAGCGCTTATAATCTAGGCAATGAGCAGTTCTTC.

This clonotype was recorded once. One end of the junction varies from germline; a read error may be responsible. J is TRBJ1-2 and V is TRBV27; D uncertain. Germline V lookup: CDR1 MNHEY, CDR2 SMNVEV (reference sequence). This CDR3 spans 15 amino acids. In DNA, the CDR3 is TGCACCAGCAGTTTATCCACACACGAGGCAGATGGCTACACCTTC. Encoded protein: CTSSLSTHEADGYTF.